This section outlines one T cell receptor (beta chain) sequence together with its context. The antigen it binds to is not known. The input lacks base qualities; no much larger clone sits a single base away. Donors were healthy HIV-negative adults with no recently reported acute infections or vaccinations. All donors were Caucasian adults living in Nashville, Tennessee, USA. Magnetic negative selection was used to enrich CD4+ T cells, after which naive cells were positively selected on CD45RA and the negative fraction became the memory subset. Blood was obtained by leukapheresis, after which PBMCs were separated by Ficoll-Histopaque density gradient centrifugation and cryopreserved in liquid nitrogen vapor phase. Purity and quantity of every magnetically sorted T cell population were checked by analytical flow cytometry. Genomic DNA was isolated from each sorted fraction and quantified by UV absorbance on a Nanodrop 2000c.

The entry originates in a study of shared clonotypes between healthy human individuals (dated by TCRdb to between 2020 and 2021). In terms of the full investigation: The cohort included a few men and a couple of women between 18 and 49 years of age. For each donor, CD4 naive and CD4 memory were each given three plates, CD8 naive was given two plates, and CD8 memory was given one plate. To estimate repertoire size and how much clonotypes are shared between individuals, the study performed deep sequencing of blood TCR repertoires from a handful of healthy adults. To increase sequencing depth and limit assay-specific biases, different laboratories used diverse techniques to prepare libraries and sequence TCR repertoires. Leukapheresis yielded between about 0.85 and 9.5 billion PBMCs per donor.

Overall results and qualifications from the work: The genetic and exposure-history diversity represented was limited by the small number of donors. Sampling was restricted to blood, and TCR repertoires in tissue are likely to differ from TCR repertoires in blood. When several donors were compared, the shared fraction of clonotypes was around 5% for naive CD4, 3.5% to 4% for naive CD8, 2% to 2.5% for memory CD4, and approximately 0.4% for memory CD8. Naive subsets generally had larger estimated clonotype richness than memory subsets did. Higher generation probabilities were observed for clonotypes shared by all four sorted-subset donors than for non-shared clonotypes. Pairwise subsampling led to the expectation that sequencing depth would affect the degree of clonotype sharing among donors. Incomplete sequencing was indicated by rarefaction of sorted-subset datasets, despite the large sequencing depth.

Using the deep immunoSEQ assay, TCR CDR3 regions were amplified from genomic DNA by multiplex PCR. For each cell subset, the extracted genomic DNA was distributed evenly across all wells of several immunoSEQ 96-well plates, and each plate served as one replicate. For sorted subsets, approximately 190 ng of genomic DNA, equivalent to roughly 30,000 T cell genomes, went into each replicate PCR. The purified libraries were quantified using a Qubit 3.0 fluorometer, sized with a Bioanalyzer 2100, and then quantified again using the KAPA Library Quantification kit. A separate single-read 150-cycle Illumina NextSeq 550 flow cell was used to sequence each immunoSEQ 96-well plate. Per the authors' processing: The immunoSEQ output contained only junctional sequences without quality scores, so filtering could not match that applied to full-length reads. To assign V/J genes and CDR3, sequences were annotated against IMGT germline references using PyIR, a Python wrapper for IgBLAST v1.9. Reads were removed for weak V/J assignments (E-value above 1e-6), missing CDR3, stop codons, out-of-frame junctions, or ambiguous translated residues. V3J clonotypes were defined as sequences sharing an identical inferred V gene, J gene, and CDR3 amino acid sequence. The percentage overlap between two repertoires was calculated by dividing the number of shared unique clonotypes by the size of the smaller repertoire. Repertoire richness was assessed with RTK rarefaction, the Chao1 estimator, and Recon v2.1 estimates of unobserved clonotypes. Generation probabilities were computed with OLGA for all TCRbeta clonotypes obtained by the gDNA method from four donors. TCRdb carries this immuneACCESS record with in-frame sequences only. Its versions omit some clonotypes, under half of them owing to an unresolved V gene in the studies checked, with the rest unexplained. V, J and clone size are taken as reported in that table, and D and trimming were inferred from the DNA itself. The sample includes 2 million to 3 million clones, with 80% to 95% observed a single time. Approximately 0.35% of the sample rests with the top ten.

Ends trimmed: V by 1 base, J by 3 bases; bases unmatched to a gene: 9. The germline V gene (reference sequence) sets CDR1 to LNHDA and CDR2 to SQIVND. Spanning cysteine to phenylalanine, the CDR3 consists of 17 amino acids. CDR3 DNA is the only sequence kept; it has 51 bases, read in frame from the first base. Sequences were obtained from naive CD4+ T cells from PBMCs. This sample's cell subset or site label indicates: CD45RA+ positively selected. The chain was built from TRBV19 and TRBJ2-7, with 10 bases in between that match TRBD1. This TCR was recovered from a man aged 18 to 30 in good health. Some clones in this sample may be carry-over from other donors' samples. The bases read TGTGCCAGTAGTATAGCCCAGACAGGGGGCGGACGCTACGAGCAGTACTTC. It encodes CASSIAQTGGGRYEQYF.